This T cell receptor (beta chain) was found in a study of blood T cell repertoires in COVID-19. Turning to the study itself: Italy, Spain and the United States were the sources of the convalescent and acute COVID-19 samples.

Seattle patients were enrolled while actively infected and followed longitudinally. Study processing details: Reference gene primer amplification yielded estimated nucleated cell counts. Some clones are missing from TCRdb's copy, which holds only in-frame ones; the method was immunoSEQ multiplex PCR. From that table come the V and J calls and clone size; the DNA was used to work out D and trimming. The repertoire holds fewer than 650,000 clones, with about 89% as singletons. Trimming stripped 5 bases from V and 0 bases from J, with 19 bases between. The CDR3 is 17 residues long. Germline V gene data show CDR1 as MDHEN and CDR2 as SYDVKM.

Sequenced material: peripheral blood. The chain has TRBV28 and TRBJ1-2; D uncertain. The TCR originated in a woman between 45 and 65 years old with COVID-19, enrolled during active disease. The CDR3 DNA follows: TGTGCCAGCAGTGTCGGAGAGTGGAGAGCCCCTAACTATGGCTACACCTTC. This encodes CASSVGEWRAPNYGYTF.